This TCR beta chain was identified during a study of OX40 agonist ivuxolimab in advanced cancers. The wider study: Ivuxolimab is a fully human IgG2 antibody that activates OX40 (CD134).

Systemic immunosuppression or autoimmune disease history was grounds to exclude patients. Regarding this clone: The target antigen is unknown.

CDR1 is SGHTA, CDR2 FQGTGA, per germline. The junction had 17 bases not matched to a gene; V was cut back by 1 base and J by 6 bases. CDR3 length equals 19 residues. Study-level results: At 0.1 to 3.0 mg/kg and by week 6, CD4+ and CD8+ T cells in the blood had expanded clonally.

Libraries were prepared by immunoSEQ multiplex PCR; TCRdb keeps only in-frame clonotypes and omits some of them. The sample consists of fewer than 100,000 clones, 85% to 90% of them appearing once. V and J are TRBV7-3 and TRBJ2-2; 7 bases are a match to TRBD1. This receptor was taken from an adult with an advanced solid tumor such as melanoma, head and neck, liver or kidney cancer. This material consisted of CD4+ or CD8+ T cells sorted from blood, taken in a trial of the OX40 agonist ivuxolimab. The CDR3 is CASSLIRETSGQGAGELFF. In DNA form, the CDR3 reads TGTGCCAGCAGCTTAATTCGGGAAACCTCTGGGCAGGGGGCCGGGGAGCTGTTTTTT.